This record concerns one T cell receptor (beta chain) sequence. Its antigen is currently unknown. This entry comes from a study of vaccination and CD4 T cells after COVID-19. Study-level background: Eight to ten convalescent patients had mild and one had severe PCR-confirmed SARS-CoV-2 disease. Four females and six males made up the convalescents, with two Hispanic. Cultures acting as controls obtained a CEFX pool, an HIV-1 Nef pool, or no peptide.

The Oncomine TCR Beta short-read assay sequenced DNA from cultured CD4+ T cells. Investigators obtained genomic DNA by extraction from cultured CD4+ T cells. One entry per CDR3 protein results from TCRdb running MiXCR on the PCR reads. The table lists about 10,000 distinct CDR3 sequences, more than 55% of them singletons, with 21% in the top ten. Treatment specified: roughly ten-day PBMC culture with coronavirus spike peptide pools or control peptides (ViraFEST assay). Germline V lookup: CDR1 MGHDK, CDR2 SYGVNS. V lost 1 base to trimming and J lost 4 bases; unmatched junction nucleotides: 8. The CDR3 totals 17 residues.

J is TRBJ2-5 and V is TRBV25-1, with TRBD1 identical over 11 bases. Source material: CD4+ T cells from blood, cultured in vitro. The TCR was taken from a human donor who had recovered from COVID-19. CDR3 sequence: CASSESGTGGSGETQYF. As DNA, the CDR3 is TGTGCCAGCAGTGAATCGGGGACAGGGGGTAGTGGAGAGACCCAGTACTTC.